The 24 T cell receptor beta chains below all came from one sample that was sequenced in a study of blood T cell repertoires in COVID-19. The protocol was immunoSEQ multiplex PCR, while the TCRdb copy is restricted to in-frame clones and leaves out a portion. The sample yields hundreds of thousands of clones, 85% to 90% seen once. The sequenced material came from peripheral blood. All receptors come from a young woman with acute or convalescent COVID-19.

CDR3 amino acids: CSASNSLYGYTF. The CDR3 DNA sequence: TGCAGTGCTAGTAACAGTCTCTATGGCTACACCTTC. The chain links TRBV20-1 to TRBJ1-2; no reliable D call. From germline, CDR1 is DFQATT and CDR2 SNEGSKA (reference sequence). CDR3 length: 12 residues. Trimming left V 3 bases short and J 4 bases short, with 9 bases between.

The rearrangement uses TRBV4-3 and TRBJ1-1; tentative D call: TRBD1 (5 bases). This CDR3 spans 15 amino acids. Germline V gene lookup returns CDR1 LGHNA and CDR2 YSLEER. V lost 1 base to trimming and J lost 1 base, with 10 bases between them. The DNA for the CDR3 is TGCGCCAGCAGCCAAGCTGGAACAGGGAACACTGAAGCTTTCTTT. The encoded protein is CASSQAGTGNTEAFF.

The chain is built from TRBV10-3 and TRBJ1-4; TRBD1 aligns across 8 bases. V gave up 4 bases and J gave up 6 bases; unmatched junction bases: 4. Germline CDR1 and CDR2: ENHRY and SYGVKD. The CDR3 contains 14 residues. In DNA form, the CDR3 reads TGTGCCATCAGTGGACAGGGGTGGGATGAAAAACTGTTTTTT. It encodes CAISGQGWDEKLFF.

The V call is TRBV28, the J call TRBJ1-1; TRBD1 agrees at 9 bases. The ends lost 6 bases at V and 6 bases at J; junction bases unmatched: 8. Per germline, CDR1 MDHEN and CDR2 SYDVKM. This CDR3 is built from 14 residues. For the CDR3, the DNA is TGTGCCAGCAGGACCCACAGGGGGCAGTCTGAAGCTTTCTTT. Encoded protein: CASRTHRGQSEAFF.

This clone was seen a few times. The chain employs TRBV2 and TRBJ1-5; D is undetermined. The CDR3 runs 15 residues. Deletions cut 7 bases from V and 6 bases from J, with 19 bases between. Germline V lookup: CDR1 SNHLY, CDR2 FYNNEI. CDR3 amino acids: CASTGSGGSTQPQHF. DNA of the CDR3: TGTGCCAGCACGGGTTCTGGAGGGAGTACTCAGCCCCAGCATTTT. The variable domain in full, with the rest retrieved from reference TRBV2 and TRBJ1-5, is EPEVTQTPSHQVTQMGQEVILRCVPISNHLYFYWYRQILGQKVEFLVSFYNNEISEKSEIFDDQFSVERPDGSNFTLKIRSTKLEDSAMYFCASTGSGGSTQPQHFGDGTRLSIL.

V usage is TRBV29-1 and J usage is TRBJ1-1; the D gene is possibly TRBD1 (6 bases). CDR1 and CDR2 from the germline V gene are SQVTM and ANQGSEA. The CDR3 has 15 residues. Trimming removed 4 bases from V and 3 bases from J, with 18 bases in between. In nucleotides, the CDR3 is TGCAGCGTTGTTCCCTTTAGGACAGTGGACACTGAAGCTTTCTTT. It encodes CSVVPFRTVDTEAFF.

The CDR3 region is CAWSDLYGYTF. CDR3 DNA: TGTGCCTGGAGTGACTTATATGGCTACACCTTC. The rearrangement joins TRBV30 to TRBJ1-2; D is unclear. In germline, CDR1 is GTSNPN, CDR2 SVGIG (reference sequence). The CDR3 has 11 residues. The V end lost 1 base, the J end lost 5 bases, and 5 bases lay between the germline ends.

This clone was recorded only once. This sequence joins TRBV3-1 (or the pseudogene TRBV3-2) and TRBJ2-3; TRBD2 is a possible D gene (7 bases). V was cut by 3 bases and J by 3 bases, with 13 bases left in between. The CDR3 consists of 15 residues. Germline lookup yields CDR1 LGHDT and CDR2 YNNKEL (reference sequence). CDR3 nucleotides: TGTGCCAGCAGCCATACGGGGGGCCTGACAGATACGCAGTATTTT. It yields the protein CASSHTGGLTDTQYF.

The chain recombines TRBV19 with TRBJ1-5, with D unclear. Germline-derived CDR1 and CDR2 are LNHDA and SQIVND (reference sequence). Trimming cost V 0 bases and J 4 bases, with 7 bases left between them. The CDR3 runs 14 residues. The CDR3 region is CASSIDESNQPQHF. The CDR3 DNA sequence: TGTGCCAGTAGTATAGACGAGTCAAATCAGCCCCAGCATTTT.

In this sample, this clone turned up a few times. This chain links TRBV12-3 or TRBV12-4 with TRBJ2-2; D may be TRBD2 (6 bases). The ends were cut back, 7 bases at V and 5 bases at J, with 11 bases in the middle. This CDR3 spans 13 amino acids. CDR3 in DNA: TGTGCCAGCACAGGAGGGAGGACCGGGGAGCTGTTTTTT. It specifies CASTGGRTGELFF.

The chain carries TRBV11-3 and TRBJ2-1; TRBD2 aligns across 7 bases. J was trimmed by 1 base and V by 1 base; bases with no gene match: 7. CDR3 length: 17 amino acids. CDR1 is SGHNT and CDR2 is YENEEA in the germline V gene. The CDR3 loop is CASSLGSAGVSYNEQFF. The DNA of the CDR3 is TGTGCCAGCAGCTTAGGTTCGGCGGGGGTATCCTACAATGAGCAGTTCTTC.

The CDR3 is CAWSVDTEAFF. The CDR3 nucleotides are TGTGCCTGGAGTGTCGACACTGAAGCTTTCTTT. The rearrangement joins TRBV30 to TRBJ1-1, with D unresolved. This CDR3 region has 11 residues. V lost 0 bases and J lost 3, with 2 bases in between. The germline gives CDR1 GTSNPN, CDR2 SVGIG (reference sequence). The complete variable domain, with remaining parts taken from reference TRBV30 and TRBJ1-1, reads SQTIHQWPATLVQPVGSPLSLECTVEGTSNPNLYWYRQAAGRGLQLLFYSVGIGQISSEVPQNLSASRPQDRQFILSSKKLLLSDSGFYLCAWSVDTEAFFGQGTRLTVV.

The chain employs TRBV29-1 and TRBJ1-1; D uncertain. Germline values: CDR1 SQVTM, CDR2 ANQGSEA. Trimming removed 7 bases from V and 1 base from J, with 7 bases in between. The CDR3 is 11 amino acids. Here the CDR3 DNA reads TGCAGCGCACGGTCGAACACTGAAGCTTTCTTT. It codes for CSARSNTEAFF.

This chain joins TRBV21-1 and TRBJ1-1; no DNA check was done on the table's D call, TRBD1. TRBV21-1 corresponds to a pseudogene. This CDR3 has 14 residues. The CDR3 bases are TGTGCCAGCAGCACCCGACAGGGATGCACTGAAGCTTTCTTT. Translated, it gives CASSTRQGCTEAFF.

The chain has TRBV4-2 and TRBJ1-2; maybe TRBD1 (6 bases). The CDR3 length is 15 residues. Germline V gene lookup returns CDR1 LGHNA and CDR2 YNFKEQ. Trimming took off 0 bases at V and 3 bases at J, with 11 bases between the two ends. This chain's CDR3 is CASSQDEDSYYGYTF. The DNA of the CDR3 is TGTGCCAGCAGCCAAGATGAGGACAGCTACTATGGCTACACCTTC.

The V call is TRBV19, the J call TRBJ2-3; 7 bases fit TRBD1. Germline V gene sequence: CDR1 LNHDA, CDR2 SQIVND (reference sequence). The CDR3 has 14 residues. With V trimmed by 5 bases and J by 2 bases, 4 bases remained unmatched. The CDR3 coding sequence is TGTGCCAGTAGTCCGGGACAGTCCACAGATACGCAGTATTTT. It specifies CASSPGQSTDTQYF.

The chain carries TRBV5-1 and TRBJ1-4; D is possibly TRBD1 (6 bases). Trimming removed 7 bases at V and 6 bases at J, with 28 bases between. The CDR3 is made up of 18 amino acids. CDR1 and CDR2 (germline): SGHRS, YFSETQ. This CDR3 reads CASRSRVLGPGEDEKLFF. DNA for the CDR3: TGCGCCAGCCGGTCGAGGGTTTTGGGGCCAGGGGAAGATGAAAAACTGTTTTTT.

The chain recombines TRBV7-9 with TRBJ2-7, with 10 bases identical to TRBD2. With V trimmed by 5 bases and J by 7 bases, 5 bases remained unmatched. The germline gives CDR1 SEHNR, CDR2 FQNEAQ (reference sequence). The CDR3 contains 13 residues. The CDR3 DNA sequence: TGTGCCAGCAGCCCGACTAGCGGGTGGGAGCAGTACTTC. This encodes CASSPTSGWEQYF.

The rearrangement uses TRBV3-1 (or the pseudogene TRBV3-2) and TRBJ1-2; D is ambiguous. Germline V gene data show CDR1 as LGHDT and CDR2 as YNNKEL (reference sequence). V lost 0 bases and J 1 base, leaving 18 bases between the germline ends. CDR3 length: 18 amino acids. This chain's CDR3 is CASSQDGRAARDNYGYTF. DNA for the CDR3: TGTGCCAGCAGCCAAGATGGGAGGGCCGCGAGGGATAACTATGGCTACACCTTC.

The V call is TRBV6-6, the J call TRBJ2-7; the D is unclear. The CDR3 contains 14 residues. Germline V gene data show CDR1 as MNHNY and CDR2 as SVGAGI (reference sequence). V was shortened by 2 bases and J by 1 base, with 9 bases between the two germline ends. The CDR3 DNA sequence: TGTGCCAGCAGTTACCTGCAGGCTTCCTACGAGCAGTACTTC. It yields the protein CASSYLQASYEQYF.

The V gene is TRBV6-5, the J gene TRBJ2-7; 10 bases align to TRBD2. Germline V gene sequence: CDR1 MNHEY, CDR2 SVGAGI. The V segment lost 2 bases and the J segment 3 bases; nucleotides outside the gene matches: 7. The CDR3 has 16 amino acids. CDR3: CASSYGLAGAVYEQYF. DNA for the CDR3: TGTGCCAGCAGTTACGGGCTAGCGGGGGCTGTCTACGAGCAGTACTTC.

This chain connects TRBV2 to TRBJ2-7, with D perhaps TRBD1 (6 bases). The CDR3 consists of 15 residues. The V end was cut by 7 bases, the J end by 6 bases, with 22 bases between. CDR1 is SNHLY and CDR2 is FYNNEI in the germline V gene. DNA for the CDR3: TGTGCCAGCAACGGGGTGGGGACAAGGTGGGGCGAGCAGTACTTC. It is translated as CASNGVGTRWGEQYF.

The chain links TRBV6-5 to TRBJ1-5; possibly TRBD1 for D (6 bases). The CDR3 runs to 12 residues. The V gene's germline CDR1 is MNHEY and CDR2 SVGAGI. Trimming left V 6 bases short and J 4 bases short, with 7 bases between. CDR3 loop: CASSTGNQPQHF. CDR3 nucleotides: TGTGCCAGCAGCACAGGGAATCAGCCCCAGCATTTT.

As DNA, the CDR3 is TGTGCCACCAGTGATCCGCGGGGTAGCGGGGATACAGATACGCAGTATTTT. Its protein is CATSDPRGSGDTDTQYF. This chain links TRBV24-1 with TRBJ2-3; 8 positions match TRBD2. The V gene's germline CDR1 is KGHDR and CDR2 SFDVKD. The CDR3 spans 17 residues. The V segment lost 3 bases and the J segment 3 bases; nucleotides outside the gene matches: 10.